This T cell receptor (beta chain) was recorded in a study of T cell changes during pregnancy in multiple sclerosis (dated by TCRdb to the late 2010s). In terms of the full investigation: The study examined how the T cell repertoire changed over the course of pregnancy in women with multiple sclerosis.

As regards this clone: It lacks a known antigen. The record has no base qualities; no much larger clone is one base away.

A distance of 17 bases separates the germline ends of V and J, which lose 6 bases and 3 bases respectively. The germline V gene supplies CDR1 SNHLY and CDR2 FYNNEI. The CDR3, cysteine through phenylalanine, is 15 amino acids long. Just CDR3 DNA is preserved here, 45 bases in frame from base 1. The library came from the immunoSEQ multiplex PCR assay. TCRdb carries this immuneACCESS record with in-frame sequences only. Its versions omit some clonotypes, under half of them owing to an unresolved V gene in the studies checked, with the rest unexplained. This sample comprises about 22,000 clones, 80% to 95% of them detected only once. The biggest ten clones account for approximately 0.63% of the sample.

The sequenced sample was CD4+ T cells from peripheral blood mononuclear cells, obtained after pregnancy. The clonotype comes from a female donor in good health, enrolled as a control in a pregnancy study. The chain is assembled from TRBV2 and TRBJ1-1, and perhaps TRBD1 as D gene, on 5 matching bases. Here the CDR3 is given as CASRGGLGSDTEAFF. The sequence in DNA is TGTGCCAGCAGGGGGGGGTTAGGGTCGGACACTGAAGCTTTCTTT. Supplemented by the reference TRBV2 and TRBJ1-1 proteins around the CDR3, the complete variable domain is EPEVTQTPSHQVTQMGQEVILRCVPISNHLYFYWYRQILGQKVEFLVSFYNNEISEKSEIFDDQFSVERPDGSNFTLKIRSTKLEDSAMYFCASRGGLGSDTEAFFGQGTRLTVV.